This record concerns one T cell receptor (beta chain) sequence. Antigen unknown. Vbeta (60) and Jbeta (13) primers were used in the PCR. The repertoire was sequenced with immunoSEQ multiplex PCR; TCRdb's copy has only in-frame clones and lacks some. The repertoire has around 90,000 clones, more than 75% of them found once; the top ten carry over 8.5%. The entry originates in a study of cytomegalovirus exposure and HLA in healthy donors. Looking at the study overall: An analysis done earlier identified about 120 million unique TCR beta sequences from about 179 million T cells. Unique TCRs numbering roughly 80 million, obtained from HLA-typed donors, made up an early data release. Study-level findings and limits: Differences between HLA loci emerged in a later analysis of TCR association rates, with DRB1 most and HLA-C fewest.

This cohort consisted of healthy bone marrow donors. The V end was cut by 3 bases, the J end by 4 bases, with 6 bases between. The CDR3 is 13 residues long. Germline V CDR1 and CDR2: MRHNA, SNTAGT. The V gene is TRBV6-4, the J gene TRBJ2-2, with D possibly matching TRBD1 (5 bases). This sequence originates from a man younger than 40 in good health and CMV-seropositive. Sequencing input: PBMCs. The CDR3 sequence: CASSDQGTGELFF. The CDR3 DNA reads TGTGCCAGCAGTGATCAGGGCACCGGGGAGCTGTTTTTT.